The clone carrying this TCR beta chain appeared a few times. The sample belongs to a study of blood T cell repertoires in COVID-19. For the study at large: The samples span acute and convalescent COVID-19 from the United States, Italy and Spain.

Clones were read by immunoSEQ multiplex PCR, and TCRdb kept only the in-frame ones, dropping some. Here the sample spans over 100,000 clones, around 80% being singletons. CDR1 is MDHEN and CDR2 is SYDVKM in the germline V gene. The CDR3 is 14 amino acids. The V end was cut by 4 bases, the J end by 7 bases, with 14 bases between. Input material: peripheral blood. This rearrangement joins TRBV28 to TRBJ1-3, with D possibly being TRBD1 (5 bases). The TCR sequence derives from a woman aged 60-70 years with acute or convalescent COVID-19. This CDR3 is CASSSYPGGNTIYF. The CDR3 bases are TGTGCCAGCAGTTCCTATCCGGGGGGGAACACCATATATTTT.